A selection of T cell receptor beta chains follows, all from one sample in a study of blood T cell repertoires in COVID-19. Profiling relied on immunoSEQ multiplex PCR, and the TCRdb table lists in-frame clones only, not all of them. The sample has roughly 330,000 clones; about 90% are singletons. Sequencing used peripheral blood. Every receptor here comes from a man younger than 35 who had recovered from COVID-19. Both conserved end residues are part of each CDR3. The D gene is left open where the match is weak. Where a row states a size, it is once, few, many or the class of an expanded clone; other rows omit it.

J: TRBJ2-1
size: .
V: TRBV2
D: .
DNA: TGTGCCAGCAGTACCTTTGGGCGTGAGCAGTTCTTC
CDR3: CASSTFGREQFF

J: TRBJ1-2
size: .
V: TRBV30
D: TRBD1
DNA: TGTGCCTGCGCTGGGACAGGCATCTATGGCTACACCTTC
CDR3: CACAGTGIYGYTF

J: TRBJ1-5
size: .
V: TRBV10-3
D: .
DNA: TGTGCCATCAGTGAGTCAACTGCCAATCAGCCCCAGCATTTT
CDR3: CAISESTANQPQHF

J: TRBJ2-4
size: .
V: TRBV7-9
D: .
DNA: TGTGCCAGCAGCTTAGGTTTAGACAGAGTGCAGTACTTC
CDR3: CASSLGLDRVQYF

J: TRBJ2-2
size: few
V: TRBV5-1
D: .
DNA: TGCGCCAGCAGCCCCGGGGTCACCGGGGAGCTGTTTTTT
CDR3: CASSPGVTGELFF

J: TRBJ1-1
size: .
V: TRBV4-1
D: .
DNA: TGCGCCAGCAGACCTTCTCCGGGGGCGGGAGGCACTGAAGCTTTCTTT
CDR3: CASRPSPGAGGTEAFF

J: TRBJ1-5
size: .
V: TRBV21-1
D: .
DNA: TGTGCCAGCAGCGCGGACAGTAGGATAATCAATCAGCCCCAGCATTTT
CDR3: CASSADSRIINQPQHF

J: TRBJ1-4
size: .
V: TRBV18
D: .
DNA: TGTGCCAGCTCCCTAACGCTGGCAGGTCAAAATGAAAAACTGTTTTTT
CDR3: CASSLTLAGQNEKLFF

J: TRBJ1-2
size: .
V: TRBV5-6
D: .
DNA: TGTGCCAGCAGCTTGGTTGGGCAGGACTATGGCTACACCTTC
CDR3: CASSLVGQDYGYTF

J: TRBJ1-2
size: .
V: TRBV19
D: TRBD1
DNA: TGTGCCAGTAGTAGCAGACAGGGGGCGCATCTAAGTGGCTACACCTTC
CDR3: CASSSRQGAHLSGYTF

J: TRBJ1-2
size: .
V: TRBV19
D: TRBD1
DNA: TGTGCCAGTAGGGTGACCGGGACAGGGAGACTTGGCTACACCTTC
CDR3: CASRVTGTGRLGYTF

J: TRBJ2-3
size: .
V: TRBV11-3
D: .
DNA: TGTGCCAGCAGCAAGGGAGTATTTGGAACAGATACGCAGTATTTT
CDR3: CASSKGVFGTDTQYF

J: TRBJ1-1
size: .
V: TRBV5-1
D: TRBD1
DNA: TGCGCCAGCAGGGCCGGGACAGGGATCGGAGCTTTCTTT
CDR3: CASRAGTGIGAFF

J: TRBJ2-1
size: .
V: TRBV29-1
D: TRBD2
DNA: TGCAGCGTCGAGACTAGCGGGGGCCCGAATGAGCAGTTCTTC
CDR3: CSVETSGGPNEQFF

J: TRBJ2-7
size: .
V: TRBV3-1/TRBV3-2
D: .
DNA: TGTGCCAGCAGCCAAGATAACGGCGGCGGCGAGCAGTACTTC
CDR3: CASSQDNGGGEQYF

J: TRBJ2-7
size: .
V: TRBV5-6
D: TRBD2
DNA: TGTGCCAGCAGCGCACTAGCGGGAGGGCCTCACGAGCAGTACTTC
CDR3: CASSALAGGPHEQYF

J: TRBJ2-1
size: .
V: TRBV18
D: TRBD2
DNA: TGTGCCAGCTCACCAACAGGGACTAGCGGCGACAATGAGCAGTTCTTC
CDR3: CASSPTGTSGDNEQFF

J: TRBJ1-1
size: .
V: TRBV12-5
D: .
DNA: TGTGCTAGTGGTTTGAATACAGCAACTGAAGCTTTCTTT
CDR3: CASGLNTATEAFF

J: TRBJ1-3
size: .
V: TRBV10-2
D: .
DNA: TGCGCCAGCAACATAGACGGGAGCCACTCTGGAAACACCATATATTTT
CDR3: CASNIDGSHSGNTIYF

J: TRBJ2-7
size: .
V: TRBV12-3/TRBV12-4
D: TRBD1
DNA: TGTGCCAGCAGAGCCATCCGGACAGGGGAGCAGTACTTC
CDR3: CASRAIRTGEQYF

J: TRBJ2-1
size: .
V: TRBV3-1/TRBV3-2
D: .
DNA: TGTGCCAGCAGCCAAGGTCCGGATCAGCGAGCCGAGCAGTTCTTC
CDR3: CASSQGPDQRAEQFF

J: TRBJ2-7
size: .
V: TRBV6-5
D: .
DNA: TGTGCCAGCCTACCCGGACAGCCACCCTACGAGCAGTACTTC
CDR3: CASLPGQPPYEQYF

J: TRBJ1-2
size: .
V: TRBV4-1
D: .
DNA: TGCGCCAGCAGCCAAGTGGAGGGCGACGGGGGCTACACCTTC
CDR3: CASSQVEGDGGYTF

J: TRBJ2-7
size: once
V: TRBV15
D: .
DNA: TGTGCCACCAGCAGAGACCTGATACCCCGGGACACGACGGCCTACGAGCAGTACTTC
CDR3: CATSRDLIPRDTTAYEQYF

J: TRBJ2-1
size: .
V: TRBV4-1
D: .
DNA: TGCGCCAGCAGCCAAGACGTCGGGGTGTACAATGAGCAGTTCTTC
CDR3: CASSQDVGVYNEQFF

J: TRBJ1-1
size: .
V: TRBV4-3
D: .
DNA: TGCGCCAGCAGCCAAGAGGGGACTGGGGCTGAAGCTTTCTTT
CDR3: CASSQEGTGAEAFF

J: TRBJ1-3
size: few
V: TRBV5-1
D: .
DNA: TGCGCCAGCAGCTTGAGCGGGGGAGGCGAAAACACCATATATTTT
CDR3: CASSLSGGGENTIYF

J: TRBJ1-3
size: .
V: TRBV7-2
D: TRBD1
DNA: TGTGCCAGCAGCTCCGCCGGGACAGGGACCGGAAACACCATATATTTT
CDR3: CASSSAGTGTGNTIYF

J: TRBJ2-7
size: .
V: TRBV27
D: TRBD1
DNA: TGTGCCAGCAGGACTTGGGACAGGTGGTCGGAGCAGTACTTC
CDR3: CASRTWDRWSEQYF

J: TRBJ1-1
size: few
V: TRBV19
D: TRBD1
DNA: TGTGCCAGTAGGCTGGGACAGCTAGCTGAAGCTTTCTTT
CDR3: CASRLGQLAEAFF

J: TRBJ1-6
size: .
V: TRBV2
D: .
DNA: TGTGCCAGCAGGGACAGCCTTAGCTCCTATAATTCACCCCTCCACTTT
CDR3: CASRDSLSSYNSPLHF

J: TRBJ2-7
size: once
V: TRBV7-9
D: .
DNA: TGTGCCAGTGAGGGAGACGCTTACTACGAGCAGTACTTC
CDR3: CASEGDAYYEQYF

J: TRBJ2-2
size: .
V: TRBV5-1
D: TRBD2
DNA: TGCGCCAGCAGCTTGCCTAGCGGGGTGGCCGGGGAGCTGTTTTTT
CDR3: CASSLPSGVAGELFF